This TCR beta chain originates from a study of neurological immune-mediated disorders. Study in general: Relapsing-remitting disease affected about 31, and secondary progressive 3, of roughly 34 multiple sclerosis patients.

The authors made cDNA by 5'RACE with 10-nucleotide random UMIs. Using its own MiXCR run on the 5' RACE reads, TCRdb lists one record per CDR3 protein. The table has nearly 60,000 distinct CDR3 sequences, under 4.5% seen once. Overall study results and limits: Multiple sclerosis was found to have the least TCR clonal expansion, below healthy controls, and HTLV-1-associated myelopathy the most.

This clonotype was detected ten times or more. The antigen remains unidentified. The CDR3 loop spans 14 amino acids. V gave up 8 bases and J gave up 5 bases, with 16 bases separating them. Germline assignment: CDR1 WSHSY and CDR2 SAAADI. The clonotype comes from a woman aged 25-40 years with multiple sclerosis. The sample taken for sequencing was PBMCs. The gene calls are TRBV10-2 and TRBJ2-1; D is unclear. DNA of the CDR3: TGCGCCAGCGGCCTTGGAACGGTCCACAATGAGCAGTTCTTC. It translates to CASGLGTVHNEQFF.